Shown below are 30 T cell receptor beta chains from a single sample sequenced in a study of read filtering for tumor transcriptome and immune sequencing. This library used roughly 430 ng RNA and molecular barcoded adaptors spanning alpha/delta and beta/gamma chains. Via MiXCR, TCRdb re-called the reads, giving one row per CDR3 protein. Of tens of thousands of distinct CDR3 sequences listed, 20% to 25% are singletons. Sequenced material: a population of CD138-negative cells sorted from bone marrow. These TCRs come from a donor aged 40 or over with multiple myeloma.

This chain connects TRBV7-9 to TRBJ1-3; D remains unclear. V shed 4 bases and J shed 12 bases, with 19 bases lying between them. CDR1 and CDR2 (germline): SEHNR, FQNEAQ (reference sequence). The CDR3 length is 14 residues. The CDR3, as DNA: TGTGCCAGCAGCTCCCTCCTCGGACGCAACGGCATATATTTT. Translated: CASSSLLGRNGIYF.

Concerning this clonotype: A much larger clone is a single base away; this may be a read error. This rearrangement joins TRBV20-1 to TRBJ2-1; no firm D call. Germline V gene sequence: CDR1 DFQATT, CDR2 SNEGSKA (reference sequence). The CDR3 covers 13 residues. Trimming shortened V by 0 bases and J by 5 bases, and 8 bases separated the two germline ends. As DNA, the CDR3 is TGCAGTGCTAGAGAACCAGCCCACAATGAGCAGTTCTTC. It translates to CSAREPAHNEQFF.

For this clonotype: A read error may explain this, as a much larger clone is one base away. J is TRBJ1-1 and V is TRBV2; 8 bases map to TRBD1. The V gene's germline CDR1 is SNHLY and CDR2 FYNNEI. The CDR3 contains 11 residues. CDR3 in amino acids: CASRQGAEALF. The CDR3 region has the DNA TGTGCCAGCAGGCAGGGGGCTGAAGCTCTCTTT.

Comment on this clonotype: A read error may explain this, as a much larger clone is one base away. V is TRBV6-5 and J is TRBJ1-6; D gene unclear. The CDR3 is 15 amino acids. The germline CDR1 and CDR2 sequences are MNHEY and SVGAGI. V lost 0 bases to trimming and J lost 9 bases, with 12 bases between them. The CDR3 region has the DNA TGTGCCAGCAGTTACTCGCGGGAACTGGGTTCACCCCTCCACTTT. Translating it yields CASSYSRELGSPLHF.

CDR3 loop: CASSLMANQPQHF. CDR3 nucleotide sequence: TGTGCCAGCAGCTTAATGGCCAATCAGCCCCAGCATTTT. The gene calls are TRBV7-6 and TRBJ1-5, with unresolved D. This CDR3 has 13 residues. The germline V and J ends were trimmed by 2 bases and 3 bases, with 5 bases remaining between them. The germline V gene encodes CDR1 SGHVS and CDR2 FNYEAQ.

This clonotype has at least ten counts. The chain combines TRBV12-3 or TRBV12-4 with TRBJ2-7; maybe TRBD1 (5 bases). Trimming shortened V by 1 base and J by 4 bases, and 5 bases separated the two germline ends. The CDR3 loop spans 12 amino acids. DNA for the CDR3: TGTGCCAGCAGTTTAGGACAGTACGAGCAGTACTTC. This gives the protein CASSLGQYEQYF.

There are many counts of this clonotype. The V call is TRBV14, the J call TRBJ1-4, with D unresolved. CDR1 is SGHDN, CDR2 FVKESK, per germline. Trimming took off 3 bases at V and 3 bases at J, with 11 bases between the two ends. The CDR3 runs to 15 residues. The CDR3 DNA reads TGTGCCAGCAGCCATGACCCGAAGGCTAATGAAAAACTGTTTTTT. Its translation is CASSHDPKANEKLFF.

This clonotype appeared a few times. This chain uses TRBV5-1 with TRBJ2-1; 12 nucleotides agree with TRBD2. CDR1 and CDR2 (germline): SGHRS, YFSETQ. The length of the CDR3 is 14 residues. J lost 13 bases, V lost 4 bases, and 9 bases had no gene match. CDR3 nucleotides: TGCGCCAGCAGCGCAGGACTAGCGGGATCAACTCAGTTCTTC. Its protein is CASSAGLAGSTQFF.

This clonotype was seen a handful of times. The V gene is TRBV2, the J gene TRBJ2-2; TRBD1 matches 11 bases. Per the germline V gene, CDR1 is SNHLY and CDR2 is FYNNEI. The J segment lost 5 bases and the V segment lost 1 base, leaving 3 bases of the junction unmatched. CDR3 length: 16 residues. CDR3 region: CASSEEDRGLTGELFF. Here the CDR3 DNA reads TGTGCCAGCAGTGAAGAGGACAGGGGGCTAACCGGGGAGCTGTTTTTT. The variable domain in full, completed from reference TRBV2 and TRBJ2-2, reads EPEVTQTPSHQVTQMGQEVILRCVPISNHLYFYWYRQILGQKVEFLVSFYNNEISEKSEIFDDQFSVERPDGSNFTLKIRSTKLEDSAMYFCASSEEDRGLTGELFFGEGSRLTVL.

V usage is TRBV19 and J usage is TRBJ2-4; perhaps D is TRBD1 or TRBD2 (5 bases each). This CDR3 is built from 14 residues. V was shortened by 6 bases and J by 7 bases, with 16 bases between the two germline ends. Germline V gene sequence: CDR1 LNHDA, CDR2 SQIVND (reference sequence). CDR3 region: CASSRDRGWNIQYF. Written as DNA, the CDR3 is TGTGCCAGTAGCCGGGACCGCGGCTGGAACATTCAGTACTTC.

To note about this clonotype: A much larger clone sits a single nucleotide away, making a read error possible. V gene TRBV29-1 combines with J gene TRBJ2-5; D perhaps matches TRBD2 (5 bases). This CDR3 contains 14 residues. Germline V gene sequence: CDR1 SQVTM, CDR2 ANQGSEA. The CDR3 DNA is TGCAGCGTCGCCCCGTATGAGCGGCAAGAGGCCCAGTACTTC. Residues: CSVAPYERQEAQYF. Based on the CDR3 plus reference TRBV29-1 and TRBJ2-5, the full variable domain is SAVISQKPSRDICQRGTSLTIQCQVDSQVTMMFWYRQQPGQSLTLIATANQGSEATYESGFVIDKFPISRPNLTFSTLTVSNMSPEDSSIYLCSVAPYERQEAQYFGPGTRLLVL.

The chain uses TRBV7-9 and TRBJ1-1, with 7 bases aligning to TRBD1. CDR1 is SEHNR, CDR2 FQNEAQ, per germline (reference sequence). Trimming removed 5 bases from V and 4 bases from J; junction bases left unmatched: 7. This CDR3 comprises 14 residues. The CDR3 region is CASSTTQGGTEAFF. The CDR3, as DNA: TGTGCCAGCAGCACAACCCAGGGGGGCACTGAAGCTTTCTTT. Filled out from reference TRBV7-9 and TRBJ1-1, the complete variable domain reads DTGVSQNPRHKITKRGQNVTFRCDPISEHNRLYWYRQTLGQGPEFLTYFQNEAQLEKSRLLSDRFSAERPKGSFSTLEIQRTEQGDSAMYLCASSTTQGGTEAFFGQGTRLTVV.

The genes are TRBV10-3 and TRBJ2-7, with TRBD1 matching over 9 bases. Germline V gene sequence: CDR1 ENHRY, CDR2 SYGVKD. There are 12 residues in the CDR3. The V gene end was trimmed by 11 bases and the J gene end by 5 bases; junction bases not matched to a gene: 7. The CDR3 spells CAVGTGCDEQYF. In DNA, the CDR3 is TGTGCCGTCGGGACAGGGTGCGACGAGCAGTACTTC.

This clonotype was picked up a small number of times. The rearrangement joins TRBV12-5 to TRBJ2-7; 7 nucleotides line up with TRBD1. The CDR3 sequence is 16 residues long. The germline gives CDR1 LGHNT, CDR2 FRNRAP. V was pared by 3 bases and J by 2 bases, with 10 bases of the junction left unmatched. DNA for the CDR3: TGTGCTAGTGGTTTTGAGAAGTCGGACAGGACCTACGAGCAGTACTTC. Translating gives CASGFEKSDRTYEQYF.

CDR3 protein: CASSFSGQGGTQYF. CDR3 nucleotide sequence: TGTGCCAGCAGCTTCTCGGGACAGGGAGGTACGCAGTATTTT. J is TRBJ2-3 and V is TRBV7-3; TRBD1 aligns across 9 bases. Germline loops: CDR1 SGHTA, CDR2 FQGTGA. The CDR3 is 14 amino acids. V lost 3 bases to trimming and J lost 8 bases; unmatched junction nucleotides: 6.

Turning to this clonotype: A much larger clone is a single base away; this may be a read error. This chain connects TRBV5-1 to TRBJ2-2, with unresolved D. Trimming took 4 bases from V and 4 from J, leaving 14 bases between them. This CDR3 has 15 residues. CDR1 is SGHRS, CDR2 YFSETQ, per germline. CDR3 protein: CASSPDQSITGELFF. The CDR3 DNA reads TGCGCCAGCAGCCCCGATCAGTCAATCACCGGGGAGCTGTTTTTT. Full variable domain (missing parts from reference TRBV5-1 and TRBJ2-2): KAGVTQTPRYLIKTRGQQVTLSCSPISGHRSVSWYQQTPGQGLQFLFEYFSETQRNKGNFPGRFSGRQFSNSRSEMNVSTLELGDSALYLCASSPDQSITGELFFGEGSRLTVL.

This clonotype was recorded many times. This chain uses TRBV13 with TRBJ2-3, with 13 nucleotides matching TRBD2. Germline CDR1 reads PRHDT; CDR2 reads FYEKMQ (reference sequence). With 4 bases clipped from V and 3 bases from J, the junction kept 10 bases outside the gene matches. The CDR3 totals 18 residues. The chain's CDR3 is CASSYRTSGGVRTDTQYF. CDR3 DNA sequence: TGTGCCAGCAGCTACCGGACTAGCGGGGGAGTTAGGACAGATACGCAGTATTTT.

This clonotype was observed a few times. This chain uses TRBV7-9 with TRBJ2-3; 7 positions match TRBD1. This CDR3 region has 14 residues. Germline V gives CDR1 SEHNR, CDR2 FQNEAQ (reference sequence). The ends lost 5 bases at V and 3 bases at J; junction bases unmatched: 5. The CDR3 protein is CASSGDSVTDTQYF. CDR3 nucleotides: TGTGCCAGCAGCGGGGACAGTGTTACAGATACGCAGTATTTT. Drawing the rest from reference TRBV7-9 and TRBJ2-3, the complete variable domain is DTGVSQNPRHKITKRGQNVTFRCDPISEHNRLYWYRQTLGQGPEFLTYFQNEAQLEKSRLLSDRFSAERPKGSFSTLEIQRTEQGDSAMYLCASSGDSVTDTQYFGPGTRLTVL.

This clonotype was found many times. The CDR3, as DNA: TGCAGCGTTGAAGGGGAGACGGGTACGCAGTATTTT. Protein sequence: CSVEGETGTQYF. The V and J genes are TRBV29-1 and TRBJ2-3, with a weak D call TRBD2 (5 bases). V was pared by 1 base and J by 8 bases, with 10 bases between. Germline V gene sequence: CDR1 SQVTM, CDR2 ANQGSEA. The CDR3 loop spans 12 amino acids.

Ten or more counts support this clonotype. The V call is TRBV10-2, the J call TRBJ2-3, with D possibly being TRBD1 (5 bases). The length of the CDR3 is 13 residues. CDR1 and CDR2 from the germline V gene are WSHSY and SAAADI. Trimming removed 4 bases from V and 6 bases from J, with 11 bases in between. The CDR3 loop is CASSVRGTDTQYF. Written as DNA, the CDR3 is TGCGCCAGCAGTGTAAGGGGTACCGATACGCAGTATTTT.

This clonotype was picked up many times. The chain joins TRBV29-1 to TRBJ2-7, with 11 bases fitting TRBD1. The CDR3 is 13 residues long. Trimming at V came to 7 bases and at J to 6 bases, leaving 8 bases not matched to a gene. The V gene's germline CDR1 is SQVTM and CDR2 ANQGSEA. In nucleotides, the CDR3 is TGCAGCGGCGGCACCGGGACAGGGGGCGAGCAGTACTTC. It translates to CSGGTGTGGEQYF.

As concerns this clonotype: Possible read error: a much larger clone is one base away. For the CDR3, the DNA is TGCAGCGTTGAATATGATCACACAGATACGCGGTATTTT. Encoded protein: CSVEYDHTDTRYF. The V call is TRBV29-1, the J call TRBJ2-3; D is undetermined. From germline, CDR1 is SQVTM and CDR2 ANQGSEA. The CDR3 is made up of 13 amino acids.

This clonotype appeared many times. V and J are TRBV15 and TRBJ2-5, with D possibly TRBD2 on 5 matching bases. The CDR3 length is 14 residues. V shed 5 bases and J shed 3 bases, with 13 bases lying between them. Germline V CDR1 and CDR2: LNHNV, YYDKDF (reference sequence). CDR3 sequence: CATSLRGFEETQYF. DNA for the CDR3: TGTGCCACCAGCCTGCGAGGGTTTGAAGAGACCCAGTACTTC.

The chain recombines TRBV30 with TRBJ2-5; tentatively, D is TRBD2 (5 bases). Germline loops: CDR1 GTSNPN, CDR2 SVGIG (reference sequence). V gave up 3 bases and J gave up 2 bases, with 16 bases separating them. The CDR3 covers 15 residues. The chain's CDR3 is CAWRMGGQKQETQYF. The CDR3 nucleotides are TGTGCCTGGAGGATGGGCGGGCAGAAGCAAGAGACCCAGTACTTC. Drawing the rest from reference TRBV30 and TRBJ2-5, the complete variable domain is SQTIHQWPATLVQPVGSPLSLECTVEGTSNPNLYWYRQAAGRGLQLLFYSVGIGQISSEVPQNLSASRPQDRQFILSSKKLLLSDSGFYLCAWRMGGQKQETQYFGPGTRLLVL.

This clonotype was counted ten times or more. The rearrangement uses TRBV18 and TRBJ2-2, with 7 positions matching TRBD1. CDR1 is KGHSH and CDR2 is LQKENI in the germline V gene. V shed 5 bases and J 3 bases; nucleotides not matched to a gene: 6. The CDR3 loop spans 15 amino acids. The CDR3 loop reads CASSLDQGDTGELFF. Here the CDR3 DNA reads TGTGCCAGCTCATTAGACCAGGGGGACACCGGGGAGCTGTTTTTT. Full variable domain (rest looked up from reference TRBV18 and TRBJ2-2): NAGVMQNPRHLVRRRGQEARLRCSPMKGHSHVYWYRQLPEEGLKFMVYLQKENIIDESGMPKERFSAEFPKEGPSILRIQQVVRGDSAAYFCASSLDQGDTGELFFGEGSRLTVL.

The table lists this clonotype with many counts. The V gene is TRBV11-2, the J gene TRBJ2-1, with 10 positions matching TRBD2. Losses at the gene ends were 2 bases for V and 9 bases for J; bases not matched to a gene: 16. Germline CDR1 is SGHAT and CDR2 is FQNNGV. The CDR3 is 18 residues long. The CDR3 sequence: CASSLRVNTGRLAGEQFF. The CDR3, as DNA: TGTGCCAGCAGCTTAAGGGTTAACACCGGTCGACTAGCGGGTGAGCAGTTCTTC.

Remarks on this clonotype: This could be a read error, since a much larger clone is one nucleotide away. The chain joins TRBV29-1 to TRBJ1-1; maybe TRBD1 (6 bases). V was shortened by 6 bases and J by 9 bases, with 14 bases between the two germline ends. CDR1 and CDR2 (germline): SQVTM, ANQGSEA. The CDR3 spans 11 residues. The CDR3 DNA follows: TGCAGCGTCTCACAGGGAACTAAAGCTTTCTTT. This encodes CSVSQGTKAFF.

Comments on this clonotype: The junction and the germline gene differ at one end; a read error may be behind it. The chain joins TRBV27 to TRBJ2-5; the match to TRBD1 covers 7 bases. The CDR3 spans 15 residues. Germline CDR1 is MNHEY and CDR2 is SMNVEV (reference sequence). The CDR3 protein is CASSQGEPRYGTQYF. The CDR3 region has the DNA TGCGCCAGCAGTCAGGGGGAACCTAGATATGGGACCCAGTACTTC.

The table lists this clonotype with a few counts. A much larger clone differs by one base, so this may be a read error. Since no conserved phenylalanine or tryptophan closes the CDR3, a read error is the likely cause. V usage is TRBV6-1 and J usage is TRBJ1-1; the D is unclear. V was trimmed by 5 bases and J by 2 bases, leaving 3 bases between them. The CDR3 extends over 11 amino acids. The germline CDR1 and CDR2 sequences are MNHNS and SASEGT. CDR3 sequence reads: CASSSNTEAFI. As DNA, the CDR3 is TGTGCCAGCAGTTCCAACACTGAAGCTTTCATT.

The table lists this clonotype with many counts. The chain combines TRBV18 with TRBJ2-3, with D perhaps TRBD2 (6 bases). With 10 bases removed from V and 0 bases from J, the gap between germline ends came to 17 bases. The germline gives CDR1 KGHSH, CDR2 LQKENI. The CDR3 spans 15 residues. CDR3 amino acids: CATLMYGSSTDTQYF. CDR3 nucleotides: TGTGCCACCCTGATGTACGGGAGTAGCACAGATACGCAGTATTTT.